This T cell receptor (beta chain) was recovered during a study of response to subunit inactivated influenza vaccine. TCRdb recomputed calls from the RT-PCR reads with MiXCR, one row per CDR3 protein. Of approximately 500,000 distinct CDR3 sequences listed, roughly 25% are singletons. This clonotype occurred a few times. CDR1 is MNHNS and CDR2 is SASEGT in the germline V gene. The CDR3 consists of 14 residues. The junction had 2 bases not matched to a gene; V was cut back by 6 bases and J by 5 bases. The data were also submitted as part of a second study, on T cells expressing NK-cell markers. From that second work: For TCR beta, cDNA was produced by 5'RACE template switching with UMIs.

This TCR derives from a man between 50 and 59 years old who received an inactivated influenza vaccine. The chain uses TRBV6-1 and TRBJ2-3; TRBD2 agrees at 13 bases. The sequencing here drew on CD4+ T cells sorted from PBMCs, taken approximately 12 days after vaccination. In nucleotides, the CDR3 is TGTGCCAGCAGAGGGACTAGCGGGAAAGATACGCAGTATTTT. Its protein is CASRGTSGKDTQYF.